This T cell receptor beta chain was retrieved from a study of T cell responses to AZD1222 COVID-19 vaccine. Produced via immunoSEQ multiplex PCR; TCRdb's table is partial and in-frame only. The profile shows fewer than 200,000 clones, 80% to 95% of them singletons. Study-wide results and caveats: Baseline testing showed seropositivity in only 5 or 6 AZD1222 recipients. Once two AZD1222 doses were given, Spike-specific TCR breadth and depth went up.

On this clone: The antigen is undetermined.

Trimming shortened V by 0 bases and J by 3 bases, and 10 bases separated the two germline ends. This CDR3 spans 14 amino acids. Germline V gene lookup returns CDR1 SGDLS and CDR2 YYNGEE. The sample here was peripheral blood, taken on day 0 of AZD1222 vaccination. This clonotype originated in an adult in good health. The chain has TRBV9 and TRBJ2-7; no reliable D call. This CDR3 is CASSVDLMGYEQYF. As DNA, the CDR3 is TGTGCCAGCAGCGTAGATTTGATGGGCTACGAGCAGTACTTC.